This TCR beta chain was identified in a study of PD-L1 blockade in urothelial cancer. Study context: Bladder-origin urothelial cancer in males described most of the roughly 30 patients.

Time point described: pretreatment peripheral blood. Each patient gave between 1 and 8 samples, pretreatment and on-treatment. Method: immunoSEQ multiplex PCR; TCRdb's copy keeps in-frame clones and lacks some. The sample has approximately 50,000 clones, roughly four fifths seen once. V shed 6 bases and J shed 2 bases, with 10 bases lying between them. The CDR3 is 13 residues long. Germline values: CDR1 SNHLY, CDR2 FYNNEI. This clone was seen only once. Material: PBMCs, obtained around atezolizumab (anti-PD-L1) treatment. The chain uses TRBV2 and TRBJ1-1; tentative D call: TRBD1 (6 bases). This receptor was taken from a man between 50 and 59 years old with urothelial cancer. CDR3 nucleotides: TGTGCCAGCAGAGGGGACATAAACACTGAAGCTTTCTTT. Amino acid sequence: CASRGDINTEAFF.